This entry features one T cell receptor beta chain sequence. Antigen unknown. The data were obtained in a study of T cell repertoires in cytomegalovirus infection. TCRdb ran MiXCR on the reads and lists one entry per CDR3 protein. The table has 550,000 to 850,000 distinct CDR3 sequences, 30% to 35% seen once; the top ten hold approximately 18%. Trimming took 0 bases from V and 7 from J; bases not matched to a gene: 26. Per germline, CDR1 SGHNT and CDR2 YENEEA. This CDR3 spans 22 amino acids. Study conclusions and caveats: HLA-C-restricted CMV clonotypes gave the most frequent clonotype in two of eight donors.

This specimen consisted of cultured PBMCs, obtained from culture after CMV antigen stimulation. This chain joins TRBV11-3 and TRBJ2-1; 8 positions match TRBD2. The clonotype was recovered from a human donor in good health (CMV status not recorded). Some clones in this sample may be carry-over from other donors' samples. The CDR3 DNA reads TGTGCCAGCAGCTTAGATCGGGAAGGTACTAGCGGCAGTTACACCGAAAAAAATGAGCAGTTCTTC. This gives the protein CASSLDREGTSGSYTEKNEQFF. Filled out from reference TRBV11-3 and TRBJ2-1, the complete variable domain reads EAGVVQSPRYKIIEKKQPVAFWCNPISGHNTLYWYLQNLGQGPELLIRYENEEAVDDSQLPKDRFSAERLKGVDSTLKIQPAELGDSAVYLCASSLDREGTSGSYTEKNEQFFGPGTRLTVL.